The rows below give T cell receptor beta chains drawn from one sample of a study of blood T cells in healthy people across ages. MiXCR was run by TCRdb on the 5' RACE reads, yielding one entry per CDR3 protein. The sample lists around 500,000 distinct CDR3 sequences; roughly 48% were seen once. The specimen sequenced was blood. The receptors come from an elderly man in good health. The CDR3 runs from the conserved cysteine through the conserved F or W. Fields, in order: clone size, V gene, CDR3 length, J gene, D gene, CDR3 DNA, CDR3 protein. D genes are given only for firm matches. Not all rows give a size; the values are once, few, many and, for expanded clones, a class.

>.|TRBV29-1|13|TRBJ1-1|.
TGCAGCGTTCTTCGCAGCCCGAACACTGAAGCTTTCTTT
CSVLRSPNTEAFF
>.|TRBV20-1|15|TRBJ2-1|TRBD2
TGCAGTGCTAGAGATCTGGATAGCGGGATAGGGGAGCAGTTCTTC
CSARDLDSGIGEQFF
>.|TRBV4-2|13|TRBJ2-3|.
TGTGCCAGCAGCCCTATAGGGTCAGATACGCAGTATTTT
CASSPIGSDTQYF
>.|TRBV3-1|16|TRBJ2-3|TRBD2
TGTGCCAGCAGGGGGTCAAAGCGGGGAGGCACAGATACGCAGTATTTT
CASRGSKRGGTDTQYF
>.|TRBV6-1|14|TRBJ2-3|.
TGTGCCGGCAGTGAAGTGGGGGCAGCAGATACGCAGTATTTT
CAGSEVGAADTQYF
>.|TRBV24-1|14|TRBJ1-2|.
TGTGCCACCAGTGAAACCGGACGGGGCTATGGCTACACCTTC
CATSETGRGYGYTF
>few|TRBV3-1|16|TRBJ2-1|TRBD2
TGTGCCAGCAGCCAAGGCGGGACTAGCGGGGTTGGTGGGCAGTTCTTC
CASSQGGTSGVGGQFF
>.|TRBV4-3|14|TRBJ1-1|.
TGCGCCAGCAGCCAAGATTACAGAAACACTGAAGCTTTCTTT
CASSQDYRNTEAFF
>.|TRBV7-3|13|TRBJ2-1|TRBD2
TGTGCCAGCAGTCAAGCGGGGGCGGGGGAGCAGTTCTTC
CASSQAGAGEQFF
>.|TRBV20-1|14|TRBJ1-2|TRBD1
TGCAGTGCTAGGAGGATCGGACAGGGAGATGGCTACACCTTC
CSARRIGQGDGYTF
>.|TRBV29-1|13|TRBJ1-2|.
TGCAGCGCCAAGGTAGGGGTGGACTATGGCTACACCTTC
CSAKVGVDYGYTF
>.|TRBV5-5|13|TRBJ2-1|.
TGTGCCAGCAGCTTGGGTCTTCTCAATGAGCAGTTCTTC
CASSLGLLNEQFF
>.|TRBV20-1|13|TRBJ2-7|.
TGCAGTTCTTACCGAGGGCGGGGAGAGATCCAGTACTTC
CSSYRGRGEIQYF
>.|TRBV28|16|TRBJ1-5|.
TGTGCCAGCAGTCTACCAACAGGGATGGGCAATCAGCCCCAGCATTTT
CASSLPTGMGNQPQHF
>.|TRBV6-6|14|TRBJ1-1|.
TGTGCCAGCACCATTACGGAGCCTAACACTGAAGCTTTCTTT
CASTITEPNTEAFF
>.|TRBV20-1|14|TRBJ2-7|TRBD2
TGCAGTGCTAGGATACCGGGACTAGTTAACGAGCAGTACTTC
CSARIPGLVNEQYF
>many|TRBV6-6|13|TRBJ1-1|.
TGTGCCAGCAGTTACTCGTCGGGTCCTGAAGCTTTCTTT
CASSYSSGPEAFF
>.|TRBV7-9|15|TRBJ2-1|.
TGCGCCAGCAGCTTAGCGACAACCGCTCACAATGAGCAGTTCTTC
CASSLATTAHNEQFF
>few|TRBV15|13|TRBJ2-5|.
TGTGCCACCAGCAATGGAAGGGGAGAGACCCAGTACTTC
CATSNGRGETQYF
>.|TRBV29-1|11|TRBJ2-7|.
TGCAGCGTCCGTCAGGTCAGCGAGCAGTACTTC
CSVRQVSEQYF
>few|TRBV7-2|14|TRBJ1-4|.
TGTGCCAGCAGCTTGCGTAGATCGAGGGAAAAACTGTTTTTT
CASSLRRSREKLFF
>.|TRBV5-5|15|TRBJ2-2|.
TGTGCCAGCAGCTTCTCCCCAGGGGGGAACGGGGAGCTGTTTTTT
CASSFSPGGNGELFF